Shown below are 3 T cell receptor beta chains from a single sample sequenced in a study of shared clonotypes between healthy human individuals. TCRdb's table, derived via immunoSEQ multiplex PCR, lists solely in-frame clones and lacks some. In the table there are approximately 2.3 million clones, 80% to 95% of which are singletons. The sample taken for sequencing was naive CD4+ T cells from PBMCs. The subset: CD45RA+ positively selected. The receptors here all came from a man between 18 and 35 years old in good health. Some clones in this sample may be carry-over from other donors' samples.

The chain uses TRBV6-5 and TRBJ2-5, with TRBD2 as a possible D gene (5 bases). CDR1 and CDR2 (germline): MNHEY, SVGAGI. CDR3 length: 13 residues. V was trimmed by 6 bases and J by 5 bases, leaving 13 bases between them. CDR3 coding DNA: TGTGCCAGCAGCCCCGGACTTTTGGAGACCCAGTACTTC. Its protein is CASSPGLLETQYF.

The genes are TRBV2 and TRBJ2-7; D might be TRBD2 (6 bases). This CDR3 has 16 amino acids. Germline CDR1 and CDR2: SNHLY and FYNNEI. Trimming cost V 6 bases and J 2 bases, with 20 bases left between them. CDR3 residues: CASRGLIGHFPYEQYF. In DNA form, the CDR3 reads TGTGCCAGCAGGGGACTGATAGGACACTTCCCCTACGAGCAGTACTTC.

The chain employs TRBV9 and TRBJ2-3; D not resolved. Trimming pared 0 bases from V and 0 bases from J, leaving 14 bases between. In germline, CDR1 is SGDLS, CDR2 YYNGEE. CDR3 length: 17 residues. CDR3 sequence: CASSVAGRTTSTDTQYF. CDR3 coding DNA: TGTGCCAGCAGCGTAGCTGGCAGGACCACTAGCACAGATACGCAGTATTTT.